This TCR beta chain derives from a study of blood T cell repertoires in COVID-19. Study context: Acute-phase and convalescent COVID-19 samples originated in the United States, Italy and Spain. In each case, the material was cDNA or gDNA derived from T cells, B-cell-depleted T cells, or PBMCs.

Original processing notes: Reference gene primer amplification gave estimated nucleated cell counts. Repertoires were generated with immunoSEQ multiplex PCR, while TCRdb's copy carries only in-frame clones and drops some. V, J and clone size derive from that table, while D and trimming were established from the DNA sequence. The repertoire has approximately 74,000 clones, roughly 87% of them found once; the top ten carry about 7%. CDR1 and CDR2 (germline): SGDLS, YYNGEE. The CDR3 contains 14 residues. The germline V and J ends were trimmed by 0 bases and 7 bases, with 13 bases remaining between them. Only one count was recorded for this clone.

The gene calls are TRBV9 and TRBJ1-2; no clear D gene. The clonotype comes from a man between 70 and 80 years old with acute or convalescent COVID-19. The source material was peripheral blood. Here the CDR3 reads CASSVEPPGSGYTF. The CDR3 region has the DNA TGTGCCAGCAGCGTAGAGCCCCCCGGGAGTGGCTACACCTTC.